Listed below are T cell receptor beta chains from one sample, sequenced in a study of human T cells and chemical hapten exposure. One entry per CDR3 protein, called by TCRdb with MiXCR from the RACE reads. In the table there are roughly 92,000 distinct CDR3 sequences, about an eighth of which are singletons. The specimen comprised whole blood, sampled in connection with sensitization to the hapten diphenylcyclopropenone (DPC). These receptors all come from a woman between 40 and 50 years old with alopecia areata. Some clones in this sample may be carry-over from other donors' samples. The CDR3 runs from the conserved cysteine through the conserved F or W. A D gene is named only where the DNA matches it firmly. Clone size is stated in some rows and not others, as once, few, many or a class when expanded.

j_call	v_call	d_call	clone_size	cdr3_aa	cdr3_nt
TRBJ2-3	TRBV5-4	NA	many	CASGMADTQYF	TGTGCCAGCGGCATGGCAGATACGCAGTATTTT
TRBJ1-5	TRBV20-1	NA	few	CSARDARYSNQPQHF	TGCAGTGCTAGAGATGCGCGATATAGCAATCAGCCCCAGCATTTT
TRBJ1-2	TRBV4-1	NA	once	CASSQMAGRTSFYGYTF	TGCGCCAGCAGCCAAATGGCAGGGCGGACTAGTTTCTATGGCTACACCTTC
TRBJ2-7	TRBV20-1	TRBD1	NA	CSARRTGFFEQYF	TGCAGTGCCCGGAGGACAGGGTTTTTCGAGCAGTACTTC
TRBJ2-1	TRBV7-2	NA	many	CASSPPTPWEQFF	TGTGCCAGCAGCCCCCCGACCCCGTGGGAGCAGTTCTTC
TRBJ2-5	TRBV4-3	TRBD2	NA	CASSQQGLAGAETQYF	TGCGCCAGCAGCCAACAGGGACTAGCGGGGGCGGAGACCCAGTACTTC
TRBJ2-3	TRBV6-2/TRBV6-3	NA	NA	CASSYGRGNTDTQYF	TGTGCCAGCAGTTACGGGCGGGGAAACACAGATACGCAGTATTTT
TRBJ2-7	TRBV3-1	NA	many	CASSQVGRGRPYEQYF	TGTGCCAGCAGCCAAGTAGGGCGGGGGCGCCCCTACGAGCAGTACTTC
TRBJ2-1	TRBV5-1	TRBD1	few	CASSRNIGQGANEQFF	TGCGCCAGCAGCCGCAATATAGGACAGGGCGCTAATGAGCAGTTCTTC
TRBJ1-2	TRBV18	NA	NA	CASSRGGTTGTNYGYTF	TGTGCCAGCTCACGAGGAGGGACAACAGGGACCAACTATGGCTACACCTTC
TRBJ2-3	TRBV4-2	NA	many	CASSQEGRQDTQYF	TGTGCCAGCAGCCAAGAGGGCAGACAGGATACGCAGTATTTT
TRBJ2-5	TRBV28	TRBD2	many	CASSPTTSGTPTQYF	TGTGCCAGCAGCCCTACAACTAGCGGGACCCCGACCCAGTACTTC
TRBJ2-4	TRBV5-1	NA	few	CASSASTGIAKNIQYF	TGCGCCAGCAGCGCCTCTACCGGGATAGCCAAAAACATTCAGTACTTC
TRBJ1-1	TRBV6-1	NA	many	CATLPLGNTEAFF	TGTGCCACCTTACCCTTGGGAAACACTGAAGCTTTCTTT
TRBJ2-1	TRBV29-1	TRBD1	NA	CSVDRQGAVGEQFF	TGCAGCGTTGACAGACAGGGGGCGGTCGGTGAGCAGTTCTTC
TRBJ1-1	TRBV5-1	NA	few	CASSTAGPTEAFF	TGCGCCAGCAGCACAGCAGGGCCCACTGAAGCTTTCTTT
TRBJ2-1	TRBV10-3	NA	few	CAIRDRAGGINEQFF	TGTGCCATCAGGGACCGGGCCGGCGGGATCAATGAGCAGTTCTTC
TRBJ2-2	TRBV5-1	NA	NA	CASSLVALNTGVLFF	TGCGCCAGCAGCTTGGTGGCACTGAACACCGGGGTGCTGTTTTTT
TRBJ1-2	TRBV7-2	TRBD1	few	CASSSGQGLPGYTF	TGTGCCAGCAGCTCCGGACAGGGGTTACCTGGCTACACCTTC
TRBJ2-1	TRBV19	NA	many	CASSLLGNEQFF	TGTGCCAGTAGTCTGCTCGGCAATGAGCAGTTCTTC
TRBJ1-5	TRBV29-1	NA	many	CSVSTGFGNQPQHF	TGCAGCGTTTCTACAGGGTTTGGCAATCAGCCCCAGCATTTT
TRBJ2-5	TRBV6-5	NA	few	CASSRGGGWQETQYF	TGTGCCAGCAGTCGTGGGGGAGGTTGGCAAGAGACCCAGTACTTC
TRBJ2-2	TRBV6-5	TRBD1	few	CASKRTGGIGELFF	TGTGCCAGCAAAAGGACAGGGGGGATCGGGGAGCTGTTTTTT
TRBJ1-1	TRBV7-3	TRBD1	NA	CASSIQDRADTEAFF	TGTGCCAGCAGCATCCAGGACAGGGCAGACACTGAAGCTTTCTTT
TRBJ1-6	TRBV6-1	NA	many	CASSKGVLGTKSGRNNSPLHF	TGTGCCAGCAGTAAGGGGGTGTTGGGGACAAAGAGTGGGCGAAATAATTCACCCCTCCACTTT
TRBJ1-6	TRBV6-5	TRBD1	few	CASSYEGAYNSPLHF	TGTGCCAGCAGTTACGAGGGGGCTTATAATTCACCCCTCCACTTT
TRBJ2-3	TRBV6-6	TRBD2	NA	CASLIGTSGPTDTQYF	TGTGCCTCACTAATAGGGACTAGCGGACCCACAGATACGCAGTATTTT
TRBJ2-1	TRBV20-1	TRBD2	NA	CSAPPRLAGVSEQFF	TGCAGTGCTCCTCCACGACTAGCGGGAGTCAGTGAGCAGTTCTTC
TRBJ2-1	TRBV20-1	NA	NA	CSARPVQYNEQFF	TGCAGTGCTAGGCCCGTACAGTACAATGAGCAGTTCTTC
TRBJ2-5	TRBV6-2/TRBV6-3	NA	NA	CASSYRGPETQYF	TGTGCCAGCAGTTACAGGGGTCCAGAGACCCAGTACTTC
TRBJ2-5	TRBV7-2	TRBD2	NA	CASSLGTSGETQYF	TGTGCCAGCAGCTTGGGAACTAGCGGAGAGACCCAGTACTTC
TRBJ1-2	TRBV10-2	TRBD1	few	CASSESRTGHYGYTF	TGCGCCAGCAGTGAGTCAAGGACAGGGCACTATGGCTACACCTTC
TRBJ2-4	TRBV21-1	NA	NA	CASIGCGGLAKNIQYF	TGTGCCAGCATCGGGTGTGGCGGACTAGCCAAAAACATTCAGTACTTC
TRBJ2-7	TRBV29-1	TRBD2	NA	CSVGPSGFYEQYF	TGCAGCGTTGGTCCTAGCGGCTTCTACGAGCAGTACTTC
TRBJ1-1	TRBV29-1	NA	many	CSARSSTEAFF	TGCAGCGCTCGCTCTAGTACTGAAGCTTTCTTT
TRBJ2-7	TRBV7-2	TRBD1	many	CASSLGGRGFSGPSYEQYF	TGTGCCAGCAGCTTAGGGGGCAGGGGGTTTTCGGGACCAAGCTACGAGCAGTACTTC
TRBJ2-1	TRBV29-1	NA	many	CSIAGATYNEQFF	TGCAGCATCGCCGGGGCTACATACAATGAGCAGTTCTTC
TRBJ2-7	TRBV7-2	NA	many	CASSLARTVYEQYF	TGTGCCAGCAGCTTAGCCAGGACAGTCTACGAGCAGTACTTC
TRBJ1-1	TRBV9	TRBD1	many	CASSPGQGAQNTEAFF	TGTGCCAGCAGCCCTGGACAGGGGGCGCAGAACACTGAAGCTTTCTTT
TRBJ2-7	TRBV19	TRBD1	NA	CASSTPGGQGSYEQYF	TGTGCCAGTAGTACCCCGGGCGGACAGGGCTCCTACGAGCAGTACTTC
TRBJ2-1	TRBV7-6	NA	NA	CASSGLGQSSYNEQFF	TGTGCCAGCAGCGGCTTGGGGCAGAGCTCCTACAATGAGCAGTTCTTC
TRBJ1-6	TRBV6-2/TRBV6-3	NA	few	CASSGTIGGSPLHF	TGTGCCAGCAGCGGGACGATAGGGGGTTCACCCCTCCACTTT
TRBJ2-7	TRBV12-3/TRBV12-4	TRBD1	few	CASSLAGQVHEQYF	TGTGCCAGCAGTTTAGCGGGACAGGTGCACGAGCAGTACTTC
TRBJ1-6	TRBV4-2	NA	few	CASRPRGPNSPLHF	TGTGCCAGCAGACCAAGGGGACCAAATTCACCCCTCCACTTT
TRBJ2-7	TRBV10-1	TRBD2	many	CASSEGGSGSFYEQYF	TGCGCCAGCAGTGAGGGGGGAAGCGGGAGCTTCTACGAGCAGTACTTC
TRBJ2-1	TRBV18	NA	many	CASSPSDGIGNEQFF	TGTGCCAGCTCACCCAGCGACGGTATCGGAAATGAGCAGTTCTTC